This T cell receptor (beta chain) emerged from a study of identical twins. General study findings and limits: The authors noted that invariant MAIT and iNKT cells could partly confound zero-insertion analyses. A cross-sectional statistical analysis, not follow-up of the same donors, supported the conclusions.

This clonotype was recorded many times. What it binds is not known. A universal primer site was incorporated via template switching, and the cDNA contained unique molecular identifiers. MiXCR, run by TCRdb on the 5' RACE reads, gives a single entry per CDR3 protein. Among about 280,000 distinct CDR3 sequences, 8% to 9% were seen once, and the ten largest hold 2.1%. The sample also formed part of further work on yellow fever vaccine responses in identical twins.

The sequenced sample consisted of memory (CD45RO+) T cells sorted from blood. The source is a woman younger than 30 in good health.

The CDR3 loop is CASISGTYNEQFF. The CDR3 nucleotides read TGTGCCAGCATCAGCGGGACCTACAATGAGCAGTTCTTC. J is TRBJ2-1 and V is TRBV28; the match to TRBD2 covers 7 bases. V lost 7 bases to trimming and J lost 2 bases; unmatched junction nucleotides: 2. The germline V gene has CDR1 MDHEN and CDR2 SYDVKM. The CDR3 sequence is 13 residues long.